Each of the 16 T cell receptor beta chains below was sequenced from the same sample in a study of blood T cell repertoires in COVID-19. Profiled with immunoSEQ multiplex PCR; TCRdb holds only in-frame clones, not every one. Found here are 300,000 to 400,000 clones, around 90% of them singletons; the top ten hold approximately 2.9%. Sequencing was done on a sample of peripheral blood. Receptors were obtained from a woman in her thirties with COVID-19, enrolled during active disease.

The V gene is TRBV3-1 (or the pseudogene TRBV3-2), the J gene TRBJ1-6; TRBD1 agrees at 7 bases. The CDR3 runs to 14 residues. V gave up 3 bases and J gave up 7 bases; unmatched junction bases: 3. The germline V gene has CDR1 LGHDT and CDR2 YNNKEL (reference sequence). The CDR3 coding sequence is TGTGCCAGCAGCCAGGGGACAGAAAATTCACCCCTCCACTTT. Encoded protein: CASSQGTENSPLHF.

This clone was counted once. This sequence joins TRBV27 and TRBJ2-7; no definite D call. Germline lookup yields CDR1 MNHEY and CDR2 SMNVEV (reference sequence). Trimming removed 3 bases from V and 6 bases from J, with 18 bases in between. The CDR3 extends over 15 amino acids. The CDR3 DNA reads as TGTGCCAGCAGTTTCCAAGTTTCGAGCCGATTCGAGCAGTACTTC. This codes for CASSFQVSSRFEQYF.

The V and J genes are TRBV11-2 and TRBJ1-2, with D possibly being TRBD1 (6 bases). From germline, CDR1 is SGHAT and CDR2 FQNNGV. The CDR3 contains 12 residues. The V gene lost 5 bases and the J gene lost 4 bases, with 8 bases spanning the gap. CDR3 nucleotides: TGTGCCAGCAGCGTGACAGGCTATGGCTACACCTTC. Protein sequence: CASSVTGYGYTF. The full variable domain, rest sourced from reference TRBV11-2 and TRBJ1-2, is EAGVAQSPRYKIIEKRQSVAFWCNPISGHATLYWYQQILGQGPKLLIQFQNNGVVDDSQLPKDRFSAERLKGVDSTLKIQPAKLEDSAVYLCASSVTGYGYTFGSGTRLTVV.

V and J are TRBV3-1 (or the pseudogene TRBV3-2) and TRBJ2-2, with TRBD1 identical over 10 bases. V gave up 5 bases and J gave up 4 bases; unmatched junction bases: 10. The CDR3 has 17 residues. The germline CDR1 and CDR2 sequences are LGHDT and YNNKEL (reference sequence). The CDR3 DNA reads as TGTGCCAGCAGCTTGACCTTGGGACAGGGGTTCACCGGGGAGCTGTTTTTT. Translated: CASSLTLGQGFTGELFF.

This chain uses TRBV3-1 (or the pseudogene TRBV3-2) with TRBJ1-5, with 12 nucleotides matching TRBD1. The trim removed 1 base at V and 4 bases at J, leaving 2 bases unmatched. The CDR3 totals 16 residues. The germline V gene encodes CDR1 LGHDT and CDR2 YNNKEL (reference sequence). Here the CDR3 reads CASSQGDRGQNQPQHF. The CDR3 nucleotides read TGTGCCAGCAGCCAAGGGGACAGGGGGCAGAATCAGCCCCAGCATTTT.

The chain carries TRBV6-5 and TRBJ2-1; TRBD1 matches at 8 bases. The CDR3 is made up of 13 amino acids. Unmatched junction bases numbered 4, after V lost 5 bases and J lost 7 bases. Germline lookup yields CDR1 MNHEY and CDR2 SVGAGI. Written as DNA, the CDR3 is TGTGCCAGCAGTCGGACAGGGCTGAATGAGCAGTTCTTC. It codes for CASSRTGLNEQFF.

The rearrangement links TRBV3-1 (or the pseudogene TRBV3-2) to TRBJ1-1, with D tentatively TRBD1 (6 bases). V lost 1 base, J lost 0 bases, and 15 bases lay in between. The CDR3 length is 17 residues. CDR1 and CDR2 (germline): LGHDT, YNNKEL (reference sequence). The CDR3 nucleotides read TGTGCCAGCAGCCAAGGGGGGCTAACTTTCATGAACACTGAAGCTTTCTTT. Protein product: CASSQGGLTFMNTEAFF.

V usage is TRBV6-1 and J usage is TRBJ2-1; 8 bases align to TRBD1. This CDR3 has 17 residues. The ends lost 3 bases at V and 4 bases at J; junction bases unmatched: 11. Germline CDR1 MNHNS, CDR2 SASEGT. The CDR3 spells CASSDRQGTTFYNEQFF. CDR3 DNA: TGTGCCAGCAGTGACCGACAGGGGACCACTTTTTACAATGAGCAGTTCTTC.

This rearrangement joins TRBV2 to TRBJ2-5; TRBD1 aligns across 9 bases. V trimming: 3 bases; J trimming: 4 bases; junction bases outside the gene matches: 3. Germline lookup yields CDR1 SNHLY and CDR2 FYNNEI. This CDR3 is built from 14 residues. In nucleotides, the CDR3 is TGTGCCAGCAGTGAGGGACAGGGAGCAGAGACCCAGTACTTC. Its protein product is CASSEGQGAETQYF.

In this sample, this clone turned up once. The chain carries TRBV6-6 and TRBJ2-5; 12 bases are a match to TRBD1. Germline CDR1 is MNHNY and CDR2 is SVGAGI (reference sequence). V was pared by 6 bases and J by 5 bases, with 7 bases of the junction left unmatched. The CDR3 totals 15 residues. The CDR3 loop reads CASRRGTGGRETQYF. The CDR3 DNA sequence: TGTGCCAGCAGGCGAGGGACAGGGGGCAGGGAGACCCAGTACTTC.

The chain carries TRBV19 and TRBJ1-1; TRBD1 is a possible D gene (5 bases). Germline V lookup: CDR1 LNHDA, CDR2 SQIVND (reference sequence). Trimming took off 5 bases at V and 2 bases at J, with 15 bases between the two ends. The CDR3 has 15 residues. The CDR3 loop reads CASSPTGVVNTEAFF. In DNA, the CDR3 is TGTGCCAGTAGTCCAACAGGCGTAGTAAACACTGAAGCTTTCTTT.

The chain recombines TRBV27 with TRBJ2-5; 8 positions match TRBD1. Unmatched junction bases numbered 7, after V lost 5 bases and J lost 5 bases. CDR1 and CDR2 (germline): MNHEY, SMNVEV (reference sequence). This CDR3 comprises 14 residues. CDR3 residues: CASSPAPGGETQYF. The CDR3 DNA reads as TGTGCCAGCAGTCCAGCCCCAGGGGGCGAGACCCAGTACTTC.

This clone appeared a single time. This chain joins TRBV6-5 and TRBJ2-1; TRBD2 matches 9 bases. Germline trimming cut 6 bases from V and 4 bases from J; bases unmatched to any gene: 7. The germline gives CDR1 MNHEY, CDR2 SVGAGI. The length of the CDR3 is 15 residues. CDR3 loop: CASRVGLAGYNEQFF. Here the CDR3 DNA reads TGTGCCAGCAGGGTCGGTCTAGCGGGATACAATGAGCAGTTCTTC.

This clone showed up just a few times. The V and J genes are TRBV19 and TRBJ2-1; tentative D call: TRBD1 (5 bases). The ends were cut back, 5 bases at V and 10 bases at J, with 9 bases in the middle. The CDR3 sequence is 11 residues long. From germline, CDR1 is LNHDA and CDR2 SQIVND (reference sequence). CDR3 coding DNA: TGTGCCAGTAGTCTTCGACAGGAGCAGTTCTTC. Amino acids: CASSLRQEQFF.

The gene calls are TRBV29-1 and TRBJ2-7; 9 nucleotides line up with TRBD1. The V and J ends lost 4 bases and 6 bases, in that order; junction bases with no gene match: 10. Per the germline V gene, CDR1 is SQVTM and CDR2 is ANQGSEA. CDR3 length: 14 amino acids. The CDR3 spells CSVGRTGDIGEQYF. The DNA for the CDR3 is TGCAGCGTTGGTAGGACAGGGGACATCGGCGAGCAGTACTTC.

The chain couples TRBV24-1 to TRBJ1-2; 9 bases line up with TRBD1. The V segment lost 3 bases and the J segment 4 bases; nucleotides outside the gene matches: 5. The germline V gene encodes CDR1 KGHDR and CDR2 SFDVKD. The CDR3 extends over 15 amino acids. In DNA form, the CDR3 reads TGTGCCACCAGTGATCCGGGACAGGGAGGCTATGGCTACACCTTC. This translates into CATSDPGQGGYGYTF.